Following are 21 T cell receptor beta chains from one sample sequenced in a study of Ad26.COV2.S vaccination and SARS-CoV-2 variants. Treatment indicated: 15 to 20 received Ad26.COV2.S at low or high dose, single or two shots; several received placebo; per-sample allocation not given. Collection of the samples took place on day 63 after the first injection of vaccine or placebo. Sequenced by immunoSEQ multiplex PCR; TCRdb stores in-frame clones only, minus some. This sample has approximately 420,000 clones, with about 88% found just once. The input for sequencing was peripheral blood, taken in a trial of Ad26.COV2.S vaccine versus placebo. These receptors originate from a person aged 18-65 years who received the Ad26.COV2.S COVID-19 vaccine or a placebo.

The genes are TRBV12-3 or TRBV12-4 and TRBJ1-4; D ambiguous. The germline V and J ends were trimmed by 0 bases and 10 bases, with 9 bases remaining between them. This CDR3 is built from 13 residues. In DNA form, the CDR3 reads TGTGCCAGCAGTTTAGCGCTAAGCTCAAAACTGTTTTTT. Protein sequence: CASSLALSSKLFF.

The genes are TRBV6-4 and TRBJ1-6, with D perhaps matching TRBD1 (5 bases). The CDR3 loop spans 13 amino acids. Germline loops: CDR1 MRHNA, CDR2 SNTAGT. V lost 10 bases, J lost 8 bases, and 15 bases lay in between. DNA for the CDR3: TGTGCCAACCTTCCTATGGGGGATTCACCCCTCCACTTT. It is translated as CANLPMGDSPLHF.

In regard to this clone: The same CDR3 also results from other DNA sequences found in this sample. The chain recombines TRBV20-1 with TRBJ2-1; no reliable D call. This CDR3 is 11 amino acids long. Per the germline V gene, CDR1 is DFQATT and CDR2 is SNEGSKA (reference sequence). The DNA for the CDR3 is TGCAGCGCGCGGACCTACAATGAGCAGTTCTTC. Its protein is CSARTYNEQFF.

J is TRBJ2-6 and V is TRBV5-6; the D gene is possibly TRBD1 (6 bases). The length of the CDR3 is 16 residues. V dropped 2 bases and J dropped 0 bases, with 9 bases sitting between them. Germline CDR1 SGHDT, CDR2 YYEEEE. This chain's CDR3 is CASSFLQGSGANVLTF. As DNA, the CDR3 is TGTGCCAGCAGCTTCTTACAGGGCTCTGGGGCCAACGTCCTGACTTTC. The variable domain in full, with the rest retrieved from reference TRBV5-6 and TRBJ2-6, is DAGVTQSPTHLIKTRGQQVTLRCSPKSGHDTVSWYQQALGQGPQFIFQYYEEEERQRGNFPDRFSGHQFPNYSSELNVNALLLGDSALYLCASSFLQGSGANVLTFGAGSRLTVL.

As for this clone: Other DNA sequences in this sample translate to the same CDR3. The genes are TRBV3-1 (or the pseudogene TRBV3-2) and TRBJ1-1; D gene ambiguous. The CDR3 runs 12 residues. CDR1 and CDR2 from the germline V gene are LGHDT and YNNKEL (reference sequence). The V gene lost 3 bases and the J gene lost 2 bases, with 4 bases spanning the gap. The CDR3: CASSQINTEAFF. CDR3 in DNA: TGTGCCAGCAGCCAGATTAACACTGAAGCTTTCTTT.

This chain uses TRBV30 with TRBJ1-1; D unclear. V was clipped by 2 bases and J by 1 base, with 8 bases between them. The germline CDR1 and CDR2 sequences are GTSNPN and SVGIG (reference sequence). The CDR3 has 13 residues. The CDR3 DNA sequence: TGTGCCTGGAGTCTTCTCCCGAACACTGAAGCTTTCTTT. It is translated as CAWSLLPNTEAFF.

The genes are TRBV7-9 and TRBJ1-3; D is uncertain. V shed 10 bases and J shed 4 bases, with 17 bases lying between them. Germline values: CDR1 SEHNR, CDR2 FQNEAQ (reference sequence). This CDR3 contains 14 residues. The CDR3 protein is CANLPVVGGNTIYF. The CDR3 DNA reads TGTGCCAACCTACCCGTGGTTGGAGGAAACACCATATATTTT.

The chain couples TRBV9 to TRBJ1-3; 8 positions agree with TRBD1. The germline V gene has CDR1 SGDLS and CDR2 YYNGEE. V shed 1 base and J 2 bases; nucleotides not matched to a gene: 2. The CDR3 runs 15 residues. This CDR3 is CASSVQGQAGNTIYF. In DNA, the CDR3 is TGTGCCAGCAGCGTACAGGGACAGGCTGGAAACACCATATATTTT. The complete variable domain, with remaining parts taken from reference TRBV9 and TRBJ1-3, reads DSGVTQTPKHLITATGQRVTLRCSPRSGDLSVYWYQQSLDQGLQFLIQYYNGEERAKGNILERFSAQQFPDLHSELNLSSLELGDSALYFCASSVQGQAGNTIYFGEGSWLTVV.

The chain carries TRBV20-1 and TRBJ1-5, with no clear D. Germline V CDR1 and CDR2: DFQATT, SNEGSKA (reference sequence). V lost 3 bases and J lost 3, with 9 bases in between. The CDR3 has 13 residues. In nucleotides, the CDR3 is TGCAGTGCTAGTCAAGGGATCAATCAGCCCCAGCATTTT. Translation gives CSASQGINQPQHF.

This sequence joins TRBV6-2 or TRBV6-3 and TRBJ1-6; TRBD1 matches 8 bases. Trimming removed 6 bases from V and 7 bases from J; junction bases left unmatched: 5. This CDR3 has 14 amino acids. Germline-derived CDR1 and CDR2 are MNHEY and SVGEGT. In nucleotides, the CDR3 is TGTGCCAGCAGCCCTGGACAGGGAAATTCACCCCTCCACTTT. This encodes CASSPGQGNSPLHF.

This chain uses TRBV5-1 with TRBJ1-1, with 7 nucleotides matching TRBD1. CDR3 length: 13 residues. With V trimmed by 1 base and J by 7 bases, 4 bases remained unmatched. Germline CDR1 reads SGHRS; CDR2 reads YFSETQ. The CDR3 DNA is TGCGCCAGCAGCTTGATCGGACAGGATGAAGCTTTCTTT. This sequence encodes CASSLIGQDEAFF.

The genes are TRBV3-1 (or the pseudogene TRBV3-2) and TRBJ1-5; maybe TRBD1 (6 bases). The CDR3 has 14 residues. Trimming shortened V by 3 bases and J by 6 bases, and 12 bases separated the two germline ends. Germline CDR1 LGHDT, CDR2 YNNKEL (reference sequence). The CDR3 sequence is CASSQGAHGQPQHF. The CDR3 DNA reads TGTGCCAGCAGCCAGGGGGCGCATGGTCAGCCCCAGCATTTT.

This chain links TRBV4-1 with TRBJ1-3; 9 nucleotides line up with TRBD1. This CDR3 comprises 16 residues. Germline lookup yields CDR1 MGHRA and CDR2 YSYEKL. V trimming: 1 base; J trimming: 4 bases; junction bases outside the gene matches: 5. The CDR3 spells CASSQGTGTGGNTIYF. The CDR3, as DNA: TGCGCCAGCAGCCAAGGGACCGGGACAGGGGGAAACACCATATATTTT.

This sequence joins TRBV6-2 or TRBV6-3 and TRBJ2-2; no clear D gene. There are 14 residues in the CDR3. Germline CDR1 is MNHEY and CDR2 is SVGEGT. V gave up 2 bases and J gave up 5 bases, with 9 bases separating them. As DNA, the CDR3 is TGTGCCAGCAGTTACCTACAGCCAACCGGGGAGCTGTTTTTT. Residues: CASSYLQPTGELFF.

This clone appeared a few times. The gene calls are TRBV5-4 and TRBJ2-5; the D gene is possibly TRBD1 (5 bases). V was cut by 0 bases and J by 5 bases, with 11 bases left in between. Germline V gene sequence: CDR1 SGHNT, CDR2 YYREEE (reference sequence). This CDR3 is built from 14 residues. The CDR3 DNA reads TGTGCCAGCAGCTTGGAAGGGGCTTGGGAGACCCAGTACTTC. Its translation: CASSLEGAWETQYF.

The rearrangement uses TRBV19 and TRBJ1-1, with 8 bases aligning to TRBD1. Germline loops: CDR1 LNHDA, CDR2 SQIVND (reference sequence). Trimming removed 7 bases from V and 5 bases from J; junction bases left unmatched: 9. This CDR3 has 14 residues. CDR3 sequence reads: CASKEEQGGTEAFF. The CDR3 DNA sequence: TGTGCCAGTAAAGAAGAACAGGGGGGGACTGAAGCTTTCTTT.

The V and J genes are TRBV5-6 and TRBJ2-2, with TRBD1 matching over 7 bases. The CDR3 loop spans 16 amino acids. Germline CDR1 is SGHDT and CDR2 is YYEEEE. V trimming: 5 bases; J trimming: 5 bases; junction bases outside the gene matches: 12. CDR3 DNA: TGTGCCAGCAGTTCCGGGTGGACAGGACGGACCGGGGAGCTGTTTTTT. This encodes CASSSGWTGRTGELFF.

The chain has TRBV6-6 and TRBJ2-7; 8 nucleotides align to TRBD1. V dropped 7 bases and J dropped 5; count of bases not matched to a gene: 7. In germline, CDR1 is MNHNY, CDR2 SVGAGI (reference sequence). The CDR3 runs 13 residues. The CDR3 here is CASTRQGFDEQYF. The CDR3, as DNA: TGTGCCAGCACCAGACAGGGGTTTGACGAGCAGTACTTC.

The chain is built from TRBV6-6 and TRBJ1-1; TRBD1 matches at 10 bases. Germline V gene sequence: CDR1 MNHNY, CDR2 SVGAGI (reference sequence). V lost 5 bases and J lost 5; bases outside the gene matches: 5. CDR3 length: 14 amino acids. Here the CDR3 reads CASSRDRGGTEAFF. CDR3 in DNA: TGTGCCAGCAGTAGGGACAGGGGCGGAACTGAAGCTTTCTTT.

The chain employs TRBV9 and TRBJ2-2; the D gene is possibly TRBD2 (6 bases). Per germline, CDR1 SGDLS and CDR2 YYNGEE. This CDR3 spans 17 amino acids. Trimming pared 1 base from V and 7 bases from J, leaving 20 bases between. CDR3 bases: TGTGCCAGCAGCGTAAGCCCGGGACTGGATCCGCGCGGGGAGCTGTTTTTT. Protein: CASSVSPGLDPRGELFF.

The chain has TRBV2 and TRBJ1-2, with 7 bases matching TRBD1. Germline V gives CDR1 SNHLY, CDR2 FYNNEI. The CDR3 sequence is 14 residues long. The V and J ends lost 3 bases and 4 bases, in that order; junction bases with no gene match: 5. The CDR3 DNA follows: TGTGCCAGCAGTGAGAACAGGGGAGCCTATGGCTACACCTTC. Encoded protein: CASSENRGAYGYTF.